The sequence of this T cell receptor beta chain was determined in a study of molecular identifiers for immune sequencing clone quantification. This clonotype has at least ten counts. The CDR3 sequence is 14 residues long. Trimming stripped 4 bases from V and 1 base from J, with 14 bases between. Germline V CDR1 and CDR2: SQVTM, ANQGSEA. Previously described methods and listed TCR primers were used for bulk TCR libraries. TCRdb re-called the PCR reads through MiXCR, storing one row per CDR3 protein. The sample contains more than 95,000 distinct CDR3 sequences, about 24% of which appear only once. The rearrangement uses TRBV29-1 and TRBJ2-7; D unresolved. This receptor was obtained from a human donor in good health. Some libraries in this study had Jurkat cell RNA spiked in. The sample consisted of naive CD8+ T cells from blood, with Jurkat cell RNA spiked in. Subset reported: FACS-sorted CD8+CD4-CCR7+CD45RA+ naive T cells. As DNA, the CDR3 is TGCAGCGTTGTGTCCGCAACCGGGTCCTACGAGCAGTACTTC. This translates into CSVVSATGSYEQYF.